The clone carrying this T cell receptor beta chain came up a few times. Its antigen is as yet unknown. The CDR3 has 13 residues. The V gene lost 3 bases and the J gene lost 10 bases, with 12 bases spanning the gap. The germline CDR1 and CDR2 sequences are KGHDR and SFDVKD. The data were taken from a study of T-cell memory formation after mild COVID-19. The overall study: For the most part, TCR clusters were specific to one donor. Broader study findings: Proof of SARS-CoV-2 specificity was absent for the second-wave clones that crested on day 37.

Via MiXCR, TCRdb re-called the 5' RACE reads, giving one row per CDR3 protein. The sample carries 340,000 or so distinct CDR3 sequences, roughly 13% recorded once. The TCR comes from a man between 18 and 35 years old who had mild COVID-19 (a few samples of this study predate the infection). Cell type and time point are not known. The chain uses TRBV24-1 and TRBJ2-1; possibly TRBD2 for D (6 bases). Sequencing input: PBMCs or a T cell subset sorted from them (not recorded which). CDR3 residues: CATSDPRGGEQFF. DNA of the CDR3: TGTGCCACCAGTGATCCGCGGGGTGGGGAGCAGTTCTTC.